The 20 T cell receptor beta chains listed next were all sequenced from one sample in a study of OX40 agonist ivuxolimab in advanced cancers. Sequenced by immunoSEQ multiplex PCR; TCRdb stores in-frame clones only, minus some. The sample shows more than 80,000 clones, approximately 90% of them seen only once. Sample: CD4+ or CD8+ T cells sorted from blood, taken in a trial of the OX40 agonist ivuxolimab. The source of these receptors is an adult with an advanced solid tumor such as melanoma, head and neck, liver or kidney cancer.

The chain carries TRBV5-5 and TRBJ1-2, with 8 bases identical to TRBD1. Germline CDR1 and CDR2: SGHKS and YYEKEE (reference sequence). V gave up 0 bases and J gave up 5 bases; unmatched junction bases: 6. The CDR3 sequence is 15 residues long. CDR3 residues: CASSLGADRVYGYTF. The CDR3 region has the DNA TGTGCCAGCAGCTTGGGGGCGGACAGGGTTTATGGCTACACCTTC.

This clone was seen only once. In DNA, the CDR3 is TGCGCCAGCAGCCAAGATACCGGACTAGCGGGAGAAATTGAGCAGTTCTTC. Protein product: CASSQDTGLAGEIEQFF. The V and J genes are TRBV4-1 and TRBJ2-1; TRBD2 matches 13 bases. The length of the CDR3 is 17 residues. Germline V gene lookup returns CDR1 MGHRA and CDR2 YSYEKL. Trimming cost V 0 bases and J 9 bases; bases outside gene matches: 8.

This chain links TRBV5-1 with TRBJ2-7; 8 nucleotides match TRBD1. CDR3 length equals 15 residues. The V segment lost 0 bases and the J segment 4 bases; nucleotides outside the gene matches: 6. Germline values: CDR1 SGHRS, CDR2 YFSETQ. The CDR3 is CASSLVRDRSYEQYF. CDR3 bases: TGCGCCAGCAGCTTGGTTCGGGACAGGTCTTACGAGCAGTACTTC.

The chain is built from TRBV4-1 and TRBJ2-3; D possibly corresponds to TRBD2 (7 bases). Germline CDR1 MGHRA, CDR2 YSYEKL. The CDR3 contains 16 residues. V was trimmed by 4 bases and J by 2 bases, leaving 16 bases between them. Here the CDR3 reads CASSPGGGGYTDTQYF. The DNA of the CDR3 is TGCGCCAGCAGCCCAGGAGGGGGAGGGTACACAGATACGCAGTATTTT.

This chain joins TRBV20-1 and TRBJ2-5; D call uncertain. V dropped 2 bases and J dropped 2 bases, with 3 bases sitting between them. The CDR3 length is 11 residues. Germline loops: CDR1 DFQATT, CDR2 SNEGSKA (reference sequence). The CDR3 nucleotides are TGCAGTGCTAGAAAACAAGAGACCCAGTACTTC. Translating gives CSARKQETQYF.

The rearrangement joins TRBV21-1 to TRBJ1-6; the table names TRBD1, a call not compared with the DNA. TRBV21-1 is a known pseudogene. CDR3 length: 16 residues. CDR3 sequence reads: CASSSPGQGFPLPLHF. The DNA of the CDR3 is TGTGCCAGCAGCTCGCCGGGACAGGGGTTTCCCCTACCTCTCCACTTT.

The rearrangement joins TRBV4-3 to TRBJ2-1, with 12 nucleotides matching TRBD2. The germline gives CDR1 LGHNA, CDR2 YSLEER. V lost 2 bases and J lost 9; bases outside the gene matches: 8. The length of the CDR3 is 16 residues. The CDR3 DNA follows: TGCGCCAGCAGCCAACTAGCGGGGGGGCTTAAGGGTGAGCAGTTCTTC. It is translated as CASSQLAGGLKGEQFF.

The gene calls are TRBV7-9 and TRBJ2-2, with TRBD2 identical over 9 bases. CDR1 and CDR2 from the germline V gene are SEHNR and FQNEAQ (reference sequence). CDR3 length equals 15 residues. The ends lost 3 bases at V and 6 bases at J; junction bases unmatched: 5. The DNA of the CDR3 is TGTGCCAGCAGCTTGGGTTTAGCGGGAGCCGGGGAGCTGTTTTTT. It encodes CASSLGLAGAGELFF.

The rearrangement uses TRBV7-2 and TRBJ2-3; TRBD2 matches 8 bases. With 3 bases clipped from V and 2 bases from J, the junction kept 7 bases outside the gene matches. The CDR3 extends over 16 amino acids. The V gene's germline CDR1 is SGHTA and CDR2 FQGNSA. The CDR3 loop reads CASSFPTSGHTDTQYF. In DNA form, the CDR3 reads TGTGCCAGCAGCTTCCCTACTAGCGGACACACAGATACGCAGTATTTT.

The rearrangement joins TRBV7-8 to TRBJ1-2; D unclear. The CDR3 is 15 amino acids. V was pared by 3 bases and J by 0 bases, with 11 bases between. CDR1 and CDR2 from the germline V gene are SGHVS and FQNEAQ. CDR3 region: CASSLTVNSNYGYTF. DNA of the CDR3: TGTGCCAGCAGCTTGACCGTGAATTCTAACTATGGCTACACCTTC.

The chain joins TRBV7-2 to TRBJ2-5; a possible D gene is TRBD2 (6 bases). V shed 7 bases and J shed 5 bases, with 11 bases lying between them. Germline-derived CDR1 and CDR2 are SGHTA and FQGNSA. The CDR3 is 12 residues long. CDR3 sequence (DNA): TGTGCCAGCAATGCGGGGCTGGAGACCCAGTACTTC. It codes for CASNAGLETQYF.

The V and J genes are TRBV5-8 and TRBJ1-5; TRBD1 agrees at 9 bases. In germline, CDR1 is SGHTS, CDR2 YDEGEE. J lost 8 bases, V lost 4 bases, and 16 bases had no gene match. The CDR3 length is 17 residues. CDR3 amino acids: CASSHGTGLRESEPQHF. CDR3 coding DNA: TGTGCCAGCAGCCACGGGACAGGGTTAAGGGAATCAGAGCCCCAGCATTTT. The full variable domain, its missing parts supplied by reference TRBV5-8 and TRBJ1-5, is EAGVTQSPTHLIKTRGQQATLRCSPISGHTSVYWYQQALGLGLQFLLWYDEGEERNRGNFPPRFSGRQFPNYSSELNVNALELEDSALYLCASSHGTGLRESEPQHFGDGTRLSIL.

J is TRBJ2-7 and V is TRBV2; D possibly corresponds to TRBD2 (5 bases). V lost 3 bases and J 0 bases, leaving 15 bases between the germline ends. This CDR3 spans 16 amino acids. Germline CDR1 is SNHLY and CDR2 is FYNNEI. The CDR3: CASSDGLRAYSYEQYF. CDR3 sequence (DNA): TGTGCCAGCAGTGATGGATTGAGGGCTTACTCCTACGAGCAGTACTTC.

This sequence joins TRBV9 and TRBJ1-1; D gene uncertain. CDR3 length: 15 residues. The germline V and J ends were trimmed by 0 bases and 3 bases, with 12 bases remaining between them. Per the germline V gene, CDR1 is SGDLS and CDR2 is YYNGEE. CDR3 nucleotide sequence: TGTGCCAGCAGCGTAGTTGGCTCGTCGGACACTGAAGCTTTCTTT. Protein sequence: CASSVVGSSDTEAFF.

The J gene is TRBJ2-7, the V gene TRBV30; D is unresolved. The V gene's germline CDR1 is GTSNPN and CDR2 SVGIG (reference sequence). There are 12 residues in the CDR3. V lost 5 bases, J lost 0 bases, and 8 bases lay in between. The DNA of the CDR3 is TGTGCCTGGTCCAGGCCCTCCTACGAGCAGTACTTC. Residues: CAWSRPSYEQYF.

The chain combines TRBV7-2 with TRBJ2-5; 10 bases line up with TRBD2. Germline V gene data show CDR1 as SGHTA and CDR2 as FQGNSA. CDR3 size: 15 residues. V dropped 2 bases and J dropped 2; count of bases not matched to a gene: 2. CDR3 nucleotides: TGTGCCAGCAGCTTACTAGCGGGGGTACAAGAGACCCAGTACTTC. Translation: CASSLLAGVQETQYF.

This rearrangement joins TRBV7-3 to TRBJ2-2; 9 bases are a match to TRBD2. The CDR3 is 16 amino acids. Germline assignment: CDR1 SGHTA and CDR2 FQGTGA. Trimming cost V 4 bases and J 6 bases; bases outside gene matches: 9. CDR3 region: CASSSSRGGGPGELFF. The CDR3, as DNA: TGTGCCAGCAGCTCAAGCCGCGGGGGGGGCCCCGGGGAGCTGTTTTTT.

The V call is TRBV18, the J call TRBJ1-5, with 11 bases aligning to TRBD1. CDR3 length: 16 amino acids. J was trimmed by 8 bases and V by 6 bases; bases with no gene match: 12. Germline values: CDR1 KGHSH, CDR2 LQKENI. The CDR3, as DNA: TGTGCCAGCTCCTATACCGGACAGGGGGCGAGTGAGCCCCAGCATTTT. It yields the protein CASSYTGQGASEPQHF. The full variable domain, completed using reference TRBV18 and TRBJ1-5, is NAGVMQNPRHLVRRRGQEARLRCSPMKGHSHVYWYRQLPEEGLKFMVYLQKENIIDESGMPKERFSAEFPKEGPSILRIQQVVRGDSAAYFCASSYTGQGASEPQHFGDGTRLSIL.

This chain uses TRBV27 with TRBJ2-3, with TRBD2 identical over 8 bases. Germline lookup yields CDR1 MNHEY and CDR2 SMNVEV (reference sequence). This CDR3 comprises 16 residues. V shed 8 bases and J 3 bases; nucleotides not matched to a gene: 13. The CDR3 here is CASGLGSGSRTDTQYF. The CDR3 bases are TGTGCCAGCGGGCTTGGGAGCGGGAGTAGGACAGATACGCAGTATTTT.

This clone was seen a single time. The gene calls are TRBV9 and TRBJ1-6; TRBD1 agrees at 8 bases. Germline V gene lookup returns CDR1 SGDLS and CDR2 YYNGEE. Trimming took 3 bases from V and 5 from J; bases not matched to a gene: 1. CDR3 size: 14 residues. CDR3 loop: CASSETGDNSPLHF. CDR3 in DNA: TGTGCCAGCAGCGAGACAGGGGATAATTCACCCCTCCACTTT. The full variable domain, in which reference TRBV9 and TRBJ1-6 provide the parts outside the CDR3, is DSGVTQTPKHLITATGQRVTLRCSPRSGDLSVYWYQQSLDQGLQFLIQYYNGEERAKGNILERFSAQQFPDLHSELNLSSLELGDSALYFCASSETGDNSPLHFGNGTRLTVT.